Listed below are T cell receptor beta chains from one sample, sequenced in a study of blood T cell repertoires in COVID-19. TCRdb's table, derived via immunoSEQ multiplex PCR, lists solely in-frame clones and lacks some. The sample comprises 280,000 or so clones, 87% of which are singletons, and 5.5% to 7% rests with the top ten. Sequencing used PBMCs or T cells enriched from blood (not recorded which). The source is a woman in her thirties or forties who had recovered from COVID-19. Each CDR3 is given with its conserved first and last residue. Each record gives: V gene, J gene, CDR3 protein.

>TRBV28|TRBJ1-2
CASSSLPPNYGYTF
>TRBV30|TRBJ1-3
CAWTRGSGNTIYF
>TRBV11-3|TRBJ2-7
CASSWTSMSEQYF
>TRBV7-7|TRBJ1-1
CASSLNKNTEAFF
>TRBV28|TRBJ1-3
CASSLPGQGAGGNTIYF
>TRBV28|TRBJ2-2
CASSVTSGRKTGELFF
>TRBV7-3|TRBJ2-1
CASSTTSGSGYNEQFF
>TRBV27|TRBJ2-1
CASSLRRDSPYNEQFF
>TRBV7-2|TRBJ1-1
CASSTRGRPNTEAFF
>TRBV11-2|TRBJ1-1
CASSLRLTEAFF
>TRBV3-1/TRBV3-2|TRBJ2-2
CASSQDLSGELFF
>TRBV5-6|TRBJ2-7
CASSLGDREGDEQYF
>TRBV9|TRBJ2-7
CASSRGPGGFYEQYF
>TRBV28|TRBJ2-1
CASSSTPTPYNEQFF
>TRBV11-2|TRBJ2-7
CASSFNRGAEYEQYF
>TRBV7-2|TRBJ1-5
CASSLAQGADQPQHF
>TRBV5-4|TRBJ2-3
CASSWDRLTDTQYF
>TRBV7-6|TRBJ1-1
CASSLDPGRTEAFF
>TRBV7-2|TRBJ2-3
CASSLQGFTDTQYF
>TRBV7-6|TRBJ2-2
CASSLIIAGGPGSTGELFF
>TRBV7-2|TRBJ2-5
CASSLARGGSQETQYF
>TRBV10-3|TRBJ2-3
CAISESLAGETQYF
>TRBV18|TRBJ1-6
CASSPDSNSPLHF
>TRBV28|TRBJ1-4
CASSFLGTGNEKLFF
>TRBV5-1|TRBJ2-7
CASSLASGTNEQYF
>TRBV2|TRBJ2-2
CASSVTSGSTGELFF
>TRBV27|TRBJ2-5
CASSPRVFETQYF
>TRBV28|TRBJ2-7
CASSSWGGREQYF
>TRBV11-2|TRBJ1-2
CASSLVLEGQDYGYTF
>TRBV5-6|TRBJ1-2
CASSLVTATNYGYTF
>TRBV7-3|TRBJ2-3
CASSSTGDSTDTQYF
>TRBV27|TRBJ2-7
CASKASGISYEQYF
>TRBV5-1|TRBJ2-3
CASSLATDTQYF
>TRBV9|TRBJ1-4
CASSRAGGEKLFF
>TRBV7-3|TRBJ2-2
CASSSHGELFF
>TRBV18|TRBJ2-2
CASSPLPRGSNTGELFF
>TRBV27|TRBJ1-2
CASSLSRDNYGYTF
>TRBV19|TRBJ1-5
CASSMGWDRVGSQPQHF
>TRBV5-4|TRBJ2-1
CASSIDGLTGGEQFF
>TRBV19|TRBJ1-3
CASSIRQASSGNTIYF
>TRBV28|TRBJ1-1
CASSLTGATTEAFF
>TRBV12-3/TRBV12-4|TRBJ1-1
CASRMYFNTEAFF
>TRBV10-2|TRBJ2-1
CASSAGSGPRYNEQFF
>TRBV18|TRBJ2-7
CASSPRGRPLEF
>TRBV19|TRBJ1-2
CASKAPGQANYGYTF
>TRBV6-5|TRBJ2-5
CASSYGPNQETQYF
>TRBV2|TRBJ2-1
CASSVGLANEQFF
>TRBV11-2|TRBJ1-2
CASSLNQGLGGYTF
>TRBV4-3|TRBJ2-7
CASSQVVQGNEQYF
>TRBV9|TRBJ2-3
CASSASGASGTDTQYF
>TRBV5-4|TRBJ2-5
CASSPGGSGGETQYF
>TRBV6-5|TRBJ1-2
CASSYPQGASYGYTF
>TRBV28|TRBJ2-3
CAGSRDSEDTQYF
>TRBV3-1/TRBV3-2|TRBJ2-6
CASTHIKTGGQWSGANVLTF
>TRBV7-2|TRBJ1-4
CASSRTNEKLFF
>TRBV12-3/TRBV12-4|TRBJ1-4
CASSRGVGEKLFF
>TRBV7-2|TRBJ1-1
CASSLLQRNEAFF
>TRBV27|TRBJ1-6
CASGPSYNSPLHF
>TRBV10-2|TRBJ2-7
CASSVSRQYEQYF